A single sample is the source of the 5 T cell receptor beta chains below, sequenced in a study of T cells after yellow fever vaccination. TCRdb called the 5' RACE reads again in MiXCR, with one record for every CDR3 protein. Of 80,000 to 100,000 distinct CDR3 sequences listed, about 8.4% were seen once; the top ten hold approximately 16%. The specimen comprised CD8+ T cells not binding an NS4B(214-222) dextramer, sorted from PBMCs, sampled more than 13 days after the first yellow fever vaccination. All receptors come from a man aged 18 to 29 who received the YFV17D yellow fever vaccine.

This clonotype is a singleton in its sample. A read error may produce the germline difference seen at one junction end. The CDR3 spells CASSLFRSPYEQYF. The CDR3 bases are TGTGCCAGCAGCCTTTTCAGGAGCCCCTATGAGCAGTACTTC. This chain links TRBV14 with TRBJ2-7; D remains unclear. Germline V lookup: CDR1 SGHDN, CDR2 FVKESK. The CDR3 spans 14 residues.

This clonotype was observed a handful of times. The rearrangement links TRBV7-2 to TRBJ2-1; 10 bases agree with TRBD1. Germline V CDR1 and CDR2: SGHTA, FQGNSA. V lost 3 bases and J lost 2; bases outside the gene matches: 10. This CDR3 is 18 amino acids long. CDR3 in DNA: TGTGCCAGCAGCTTTGCCCTCAGGGGACAGGGGCCCTACAATGAGCAGTTCTTC. Protein sequence: CASSFALRGQGPYNEQFF. The full variable domain, in which reference TRBV7-2 and TRBJ2-1 provide the parts outside the CDR3, is GAGVSQSPSNKVTEKGKDVELRCDPISGHTALYWYRQSLGQGLEFLIYFQGNSAPDKSGLPSDRFSAERTGGSVSTLTIQRTQQEDSAVYLCASSFALRGQGPYNEQFFGPGTRLTVL.

The genes are TRBV29-1 and TRBJ2-7; TRBD1 matches at 9 bases. Germline CDR1 is SQVTM and CDR2 is ANQGSEA. The CDR3 has 15 residues. Germline trimming cut 0 bases from V and 3 bases from J; bases unmatched to any gene: 6. CDR3 nucleotide sequence: TGCAGCGTTGAAGAAAGGACAGGGGAGGACTACGAGCAGTACTTC. It translates to CSVEERTGEDYEQYF.

This clonotype was detected only a few times. The CDR3 DNA follows: TGTGCCAGCAGCGCCACGGAAGAGACCCAGTACTTC. Translation: CASSATEETQYF. This chain joins TRBV7-2 and TRBJ2-5, with D hard to call. Germline V gene data show CDR1 as SGHTA and CDR2 as FQGNSA. Trimming left V 5 bases short and J 3 bases short, with 7 bases between. The CDR3 length is 12 residues.

This clonotype has just a few counts. This sequence joins TRBV12-3 or TRBV12-4 and TRBJ2-5; possible D gene TRBD2, 5 bases. Trimming pared 4 bases from V and 2 bases from J, leaving 11 bases between. The CDR3 runs to 14 residues. The CDR3 region is CASSSSRLQETQYF. For the CDR3, the DNA is TGTGCCAGCAGTTCCTCAAGACTACAAGAGACCCAGTACTTC.